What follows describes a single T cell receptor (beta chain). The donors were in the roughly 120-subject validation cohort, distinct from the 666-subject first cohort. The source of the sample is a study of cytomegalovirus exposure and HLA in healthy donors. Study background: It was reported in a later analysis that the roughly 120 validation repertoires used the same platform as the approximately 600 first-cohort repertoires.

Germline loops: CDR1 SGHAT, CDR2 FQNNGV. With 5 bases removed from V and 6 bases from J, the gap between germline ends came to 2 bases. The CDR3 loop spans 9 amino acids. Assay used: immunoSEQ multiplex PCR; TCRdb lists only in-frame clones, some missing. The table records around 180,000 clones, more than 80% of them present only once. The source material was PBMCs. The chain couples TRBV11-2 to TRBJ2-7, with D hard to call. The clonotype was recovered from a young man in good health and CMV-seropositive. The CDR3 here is CASSLEQYF. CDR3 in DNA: TGTGCCAGCAGCCTCGAGCAGTACTTC.